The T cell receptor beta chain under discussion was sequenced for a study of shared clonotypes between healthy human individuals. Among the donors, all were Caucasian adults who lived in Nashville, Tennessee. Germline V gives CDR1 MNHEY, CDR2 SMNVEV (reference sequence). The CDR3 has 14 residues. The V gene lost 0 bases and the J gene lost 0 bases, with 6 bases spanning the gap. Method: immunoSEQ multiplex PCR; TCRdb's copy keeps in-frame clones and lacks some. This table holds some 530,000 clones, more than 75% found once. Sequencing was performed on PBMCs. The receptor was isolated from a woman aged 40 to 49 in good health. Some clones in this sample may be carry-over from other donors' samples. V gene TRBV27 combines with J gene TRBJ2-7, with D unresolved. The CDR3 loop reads CASSLSQNSYEQYF. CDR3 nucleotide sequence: TGTGCCAGCAGTTTATCGCAAAACTCCTACGAGCAGTACTTC.